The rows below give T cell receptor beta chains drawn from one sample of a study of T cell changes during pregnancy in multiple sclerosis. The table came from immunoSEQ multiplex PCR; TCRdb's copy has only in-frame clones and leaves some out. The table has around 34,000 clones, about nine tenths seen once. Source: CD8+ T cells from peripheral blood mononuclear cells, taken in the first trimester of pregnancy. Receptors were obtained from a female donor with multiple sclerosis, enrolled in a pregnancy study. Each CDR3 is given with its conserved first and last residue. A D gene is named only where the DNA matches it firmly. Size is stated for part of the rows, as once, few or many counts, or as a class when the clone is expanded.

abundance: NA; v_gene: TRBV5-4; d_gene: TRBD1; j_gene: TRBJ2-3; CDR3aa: CASRGQGDPTDTQYF; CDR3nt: TGTGCCAGCAGGGGACAGGGGGATCCCACAGATACGCAGTATTTT
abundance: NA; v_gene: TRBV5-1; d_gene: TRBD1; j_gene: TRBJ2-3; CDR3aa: CASRETGPGTDTQYF; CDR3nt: TGCGCCAGCAGAGAGACAGGGCCGGGCACAGATACGCAGTATTTT
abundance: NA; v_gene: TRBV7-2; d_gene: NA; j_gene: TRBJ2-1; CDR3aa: CASSLGLINEQFF; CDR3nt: TGTGCCAGCAGCTTAGGGCTGATCAATGAGCAGTTCTTC
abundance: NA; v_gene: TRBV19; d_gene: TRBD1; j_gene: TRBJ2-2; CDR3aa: CASRTGAGELFF; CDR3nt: TGTGCCAGTAGGACAGGGGCCGGGGAGCTGTTTTTT
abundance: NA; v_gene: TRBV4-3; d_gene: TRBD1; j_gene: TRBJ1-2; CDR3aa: CASSQDLLQGVNYGYTF; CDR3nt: TGCGCCAGCAGCCAAGACTTACTACAGGGGGTTAACTATGGCTACACCTTC
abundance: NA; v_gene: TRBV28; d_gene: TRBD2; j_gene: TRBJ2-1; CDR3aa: CASVAGGSYNEQFF; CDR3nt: TGTGCCAGCGTAGCGGGTGGCTCCTACAATGAGCAGTTCTTC
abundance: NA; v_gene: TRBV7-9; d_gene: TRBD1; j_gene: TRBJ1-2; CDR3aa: CASRDGQGVRSGYTF; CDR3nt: TGTGCCAGCAGGGATGGACAGGGAGTACGGAGTGGCTACACCTTC
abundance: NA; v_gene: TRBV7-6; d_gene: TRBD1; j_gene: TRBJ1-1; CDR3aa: CASSISRDRAKPHTEAFF; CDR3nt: TGTGCCAGCAGCATTTCCCGGGACAGGGCAAAACCCCACACTGAAGCTTTCTTT
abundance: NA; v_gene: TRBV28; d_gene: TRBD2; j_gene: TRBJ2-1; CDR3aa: CASSLAGAHSYNEQFF; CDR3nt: TGTGCCAGCAGTTTAGCGGGAGCCCACTCCTACAATGAGCAGTTCTTC
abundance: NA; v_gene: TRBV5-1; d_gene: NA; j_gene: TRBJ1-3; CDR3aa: CASSLSTGGVDTIYF; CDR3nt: TGCGCCAGCAGCCTAAGCACAGGCGGGGTCGACACCATATATTTT
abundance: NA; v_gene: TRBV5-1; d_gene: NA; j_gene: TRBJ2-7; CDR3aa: CASSLGPGDYEQYF; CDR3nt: TGCGCCAGCAGCTTGGGCCCAGGGGACTACGAGCAGTACTTC
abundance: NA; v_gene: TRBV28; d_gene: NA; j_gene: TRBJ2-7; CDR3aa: CASSSSAGQSYEQYF; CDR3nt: TGTGCCAGCAGTTCGTCCGCCGGACAGAGCTACGAGCAGTACTTC
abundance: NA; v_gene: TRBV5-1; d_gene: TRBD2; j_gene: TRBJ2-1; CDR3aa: CASSLPPGTSDNEQFF; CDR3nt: TGCGCCAGCAGCTTGCCCCCCGGGACTAGCGACAATGAGCAGTTCTTC
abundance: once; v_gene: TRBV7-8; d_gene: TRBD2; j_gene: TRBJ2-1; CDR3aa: CASSPWLGDYHEQFF; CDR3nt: TGTGCCAGCAGCCCTTGGTTAGGGGACTACCATGAGCAGTTCTTC